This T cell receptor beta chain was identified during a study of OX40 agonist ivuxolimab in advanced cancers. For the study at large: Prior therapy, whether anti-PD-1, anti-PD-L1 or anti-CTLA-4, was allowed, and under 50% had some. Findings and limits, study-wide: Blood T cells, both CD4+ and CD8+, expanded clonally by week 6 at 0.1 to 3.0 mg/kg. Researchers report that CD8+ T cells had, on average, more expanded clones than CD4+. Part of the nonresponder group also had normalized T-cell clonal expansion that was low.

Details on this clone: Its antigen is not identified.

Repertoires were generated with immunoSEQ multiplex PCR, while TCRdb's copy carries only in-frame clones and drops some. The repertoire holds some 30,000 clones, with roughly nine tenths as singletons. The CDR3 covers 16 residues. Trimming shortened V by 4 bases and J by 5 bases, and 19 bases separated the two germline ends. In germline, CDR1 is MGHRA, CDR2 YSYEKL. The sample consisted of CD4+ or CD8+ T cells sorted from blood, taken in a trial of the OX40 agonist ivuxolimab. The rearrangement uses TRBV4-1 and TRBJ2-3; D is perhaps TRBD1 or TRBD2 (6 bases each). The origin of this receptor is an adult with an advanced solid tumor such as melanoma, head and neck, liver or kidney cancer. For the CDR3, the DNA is TGCGCCAGCAGCCCGAGGGGGGCCGAGCAGGGAGATACGCAGTATTTT. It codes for CASSPRGAEQGDTQYF.